This note documents a single T cell receptor (beta chain) sequence. Its antigen remains unidentified. These data originate in a study of cytomegalovirus exposure and HLA in healthy donors. Study-wide points: Cytomegalovirus-associated TCR beta chains were listed, numbering under 200. Using the classifier, cytomegalovirus status was reportedly diagnosed with high specificity and sensitivity. Among TCR sequences, most were rare, though some public TCRs appeared in many donors.

Data came from immunoSEQ multiplex PCR; TCRdb stores just in-frame clones and leaves some out. The sample consists of over 150,000 clones, less than 90% of them appearing once. Sequenced input: PBMCs. The TCR comes from a woman younger than 45 in good health and CMV-seronegative.

CDR3 sequence reads: CASSGGSVGEGNTIYF. The CDR3 nucleotides read TGTGCCAGCAGTGGAGGCTCGGTAGGGGAGGGAAACACCATATATTTT. The chain carries TRBV25-1 and TRBJ1-3, with D perhaps matching TRBD1 (5 bases). Germline V lookup: CDR1 MGHDK, CDR2 SYGVNS. Deletions cut 4 bases from V and 4 bases from J, with 17 bases between. The CDR3 spans 16 residues.